What follows are 28 T cell receptor beta chains derived from one specimen sequenced in a study of blood T cell repertoires in COVID-19. The table came from immunoSEQ multiplex PCR; TCRdb's copy has only in-frame clones and leaves some out. The sample lists 310,000 or so clones; around 87% were seen once. The source material was peripheral blood. These TCRs come from a man in his forties or fifties with active or convalescent COVID-19.

This chain joins TRBV18 and TRBJ2-1; TRBD2 aligns across 7 bases. CDR3 length equals 15 residues. V lost 0 bases and J lost 4; bases outside the gene matches: 3. Germline V gene data show CDR1 as KGHSH and CDR2 as LQKENI. CDR3 in DNA: TGTGCCAGCTCACCACCTCAGCGGGATTACAATGAGCAGTTCTTC. Translation gives CASSPPQRDYNEQFF.

The CDR3 region is CASSSPDSQEKLFF. In DNA form, the CDR3 reads TGTGCCAGCAGTTCCCCGGACAGCCAAGAAAAACTGTTTTTT. The chain has TRBV28 and TRBJ1-4; weak D call: TRBD1 (6 bases). The CDR3 is made up of 14 amino acids. V lost 4 bases and J 8 bases, leaving 14 bases between the germline ends. Looked up from germline, CDR1 is MDHEN and CDR2 is SYDVKM.

This clone was recorded only once. The chain carries TRBV2 and TRBJ1-5; the match to TRBD1 covers 8 bases. CDR3 length equals 16 residues. Germline V gives CDR1 SNHLY, CDR2 FYNNEI. The ends lost 4 bases at V and 2 bases at J; junction bases unmatched: 7. The CDR3 nucleotides are TGTGCCAGCAGTGGCGCAGGGGGCTTTCGCAATCAGCCCCAGCATTTT. It is translated as CASSGAGGFRNQPQHF.

This clone appeared a single time. V gene TRBV27 combines with J gene TRBJ2-2, with no clear D. The CDR3 runs to 15 residues. Germline-derived CDR1 and CDR2 are MNHEY and SMNVEV (reference sequence). V lost 1 base, J lost 0 bases, and 6 bases lay in between. The CDR3 sequence is CASSLFPTNTGELFF. The CDR3 DNA follows: TGTGCCAGCAGTTTATTCCCCACGAACACCGGGGAGCTGTTTTTT.

The chain couples TRBV2 to TRBJ1-1, with 8 bases matching TRBD1. Germline CDR1 and CDR2: SNHLY and FYNNEI. V lost 6 bases to trimming and J lost 4 bases; unmatched junction nucleotides: 4. This CDR3 comprises 13 residues. CDR3 DNA: TGTGCCAGCAGACCCGACAGGGGCACTGAAGCTTTCTTT. It encodes CASRPDRGTEAFF.

This chain joins TRBV28 and TRBJ1-1, with D hard to call. The CDR3 runs to 19 residues. Germline V gene data show CDR1 as MDHEN and CDR2 as SYDVKM. V lost 1 base to trimming and J lost 0 bases, with 21 bases between them. For the CDR3, the DNA is TGTGCCAGCAGTTTATTGCCCCAGTTTTCTGGCGGCATGAACACTGAAGCTTTCTTT. Amino acid sequence: CASSLLPQFSGGMNTEAFF.

The chain employs TRBV12-3 or TRBV12-4 and TRBJ1-5; D possibly corresponds to TRBD1 (6 bases). This CDR3 spans 13 amino acids. The ends were cut back, 5 bases at V and 11 bases at J, with 16 bases in the middle. DNA for the CDR3: TGTGCCAGCAGTGCGGGGGCGCCGGGAGCCCAGCATTTT. It specifies CASSAGAPGAQHF.

As for this clone: Other DNA sequences from this sample encode an identical CDR3 as well. The chain links TRBV15 to TRBJ1-5; D uncertain. Per germline, CDR1 LNHNV and CDR2 YYDKDF (reference sequence). Deletions cut 0 bases from V and 7 bases from J, with 7 bases between. The CDR3 extends over 13 amino acids. CDR3 sequence reads: CATSRDSGQPQHF. CDR3 DNA: TGTGCCACCAGCAGAGATTCGGGACAGCCCCAGCATTTT.

This sequence joins TRBV6-5 and TRBJ2-5; 7 bases line up with TRBD1. V lost 7 bases and J lost 0; bases outside the gene matches: 5. This CDR3 region has 14 residues. CDR1 and CDR2 from the germline V gene are MNHEY and SVGAGI. CDR3 bases: TGTGCCAGCACCCGTACAGGGGACCAAGAGACCCAGTACTTC. Translation gives CASTRTGDQETQYF.

The CDR3 is CASSSFGSPGGRYTEAFF. The CDR3 bases are TGTGCCAGCAGCTCCTTCGGCTCCCCAGGGGGCAGGTACACTGAAGCTTTCTTT. The rearrangement uses TRBV11-2 and TRBJ1-1; 8 nucleotides line up with TRBD1. There are 18 residues in the CDR3. The germline V gene has CDR1 SGHAT and CDR2 FQNNGV. With 4 bases clipped from V and 3 bases from J, the junction kept 16 bases outside the gene matches.

The chain uses TRBV18 and TRBJ1-1; D unclear. V lost 2 bases and J lost 5, with 18 bases in between. This CDR3 is 16 amino acids long. Germline CDR1 KGHSH, CDR2 LQKENI. CDR3 nucleotide sequence: TGTGCCAGCTCACCAAGGGAGGAGGCGATGGGTACTGAAGCTTTCTTT. As protein: CASSPREEAMGTEAFF.

The V call is TRBV24-1, the J call TRBJ2-7; 9 bases are a match to TRBD1. CDR1 is KGHDR, CDR2 SFDVKD, per germline. V shed 2 bases and J 5 bases; nucleotides not matched to a gene: 6. The CDR3 consists of 15 residues. The chain's CDR3 is CATSDSGTGIDEQYF. The CDR3, as DNA: TGTGCCACCAGTGATTCCGGGACAGGGATAGACGAGCAGTACTTC.

About this clone: Other DNA sequences from this sample encode an identical CDR3 as well. The gene calls are TRBV6-1 and TRBJ1-5; the match to TRBD1 covers 8 bases. The CDR3 length is 15 residues. Germline CDR1 and CDR2: MNHNS and SASEGT. The V segment lost 1 base and the J segment 7 bases; nucleotides outside the gene matches: 6. This CDR3 is CASSEDRGSGQPQHF. The CDR3 DNA is TGTGCCAGCAGTGAAGACAGGGGGTCAGGGCAGCCCCAGCATTTT.

V usage is TRBV10-3 and J usage is TRBJ2-7; 7 bases align to TRBD1. The CDR3 extends over 14 amino acids. V trimming: 5 bases; J trimming: 7 bases; junction bases outside the gene matches: 11. CDR1 is ENHRY and CDR2 is SYGVKD in the germline V gene. CDR3 coding DNA: TGTGCCATCAGTCGGCAGAACAGGGGTGAAGAGCAGTACTTC. Protein: CAISRQNRGEEQYF.

This chain connects TRBV28 to TRBJ2-7, with 9 bases fitting TRBD1. CDR3 length: 15 residues. Germline V lookup: CDR1 MDHEN, CDR2 SYDVKM. Trimming at V came to 5 bases and at J to 2 bases, leaving 7 bases not matched to a gene. CDR3 DNA: TGTGCCAGCAGTCCCGGGACAGGGATTACCTACGAGCAGTACTTC. This codes for CASSPGTGITYEQYF.

This clone was seen only a few times. This chain joins TRBV7-2 and TRBJ2-5; D possibly corresponds to TRBD2 (6 bases). V dropped 1 base and J dropped 5 bases, with 11 bases sitting between them. CDR1 is SGHTA, CDR2 FQGNSA, per germline. This CDR3 contains 14 residues. The CDR3 DNA reads as TGTGCCAGCAGCTTAGGAGGACTAAGGGAGACCCAGTACTTC. Amino acid sequence: CASSLGGLRETQYF.

The chain recombines TRBV6-5 with TRBJ1-6, with a weak D call TRBD1 (6 bases). The V and J ends lost 6 bases and 6 bases respectively, with 9 bases between them. Looked up from germline, CDR1 is MNHEY and CDR2 is SVGAGI. The CDR3 consists of 13 residues. CDR3 bases: TGTGCCAGCAGACAGGGTCTTAATTCACCCCTCCACTTT. It translates to CASRQGLNSPLHF.

The V and J genes are TRBV9 and TRBJ2-1, with 8 bases fitting TRBD1. CDR1 is SGDLS and CDR2 is YYNGEE in the germline V gene. CDR3 length: 15 residues. The trim removed 0 bases at V and 3 bases at J, leaving 2 bases unmatched. Here the CDR3 DNA reads TGTGCCAGCAGCGTAGGACAGGGGAACTACAATGAGCAGTTCTTC. This encodes CASSVGQGNYNEQFF.

This clone was seen only once. The chain employs TRBV4-1 and TRBJ1-3, with TRBD1 as a possible D gene (6 bases). Trimming took 4 bases from V and 4 from J, leaving 17 bases between them. The length of the CDR3 is 16 residues. CDR1 is MGHRA and CDR2 is YSYEKL in the germline V gene. The CDR3 region is CASSLSPRTVGNTIYF. The DNA of the CDR3 is TGCGCCAGCAGCCTCAGCCCACGGACAGTAGGAAACACCATATATTTT.

This clone was seen a few times. V usage is TRBV30 and J usage is TRBJ1-5; D may be TRBD1 (6 bases). The CDR3 sequence is 20 residues long. Deletions cut 1 base from V and 0 bases from J, with 25 bases between. Germline V lookup: CDR1 GTSNPN, CDR2 SVGIG (reference sequence). The CDR3 nucleotides read TGTGCCTGGAGTGATATGGGTACAGGGATCGGGACGGATAGCAATCAGCCCCAGCATTTT. Amino acids: CAWSDMGTGIGTDSNQPQHF.

The chain recombines TRBV11-2 with TRBJ2-2; D is unresolved. V lost 2 bases to trimming and J lost 2 bases, with 6 bases between them. CDR1 and CDR2 (germline): SGHAT, FQNNGV. The CDR3 has 14 residues. CDR3 region: CASSLLRNTGELFF. The DNA of the CDR3 is TGTGCCAGCAGCTTACTCAGAAACACCGGGGAGCTGTTTTTT.

The V and J genes are TRBV7-2 and TRBJ1-2, with 7 bases identical to TRBD1. This CDR3 has 15 amino acids. Germline CDR1 reads SGHTA; CDR2 reads FQGNSA. The J segment lost 4 bases and the V segment lost 4 bases, leaving 9 bases of the junction unmatched. The CDR3 loop is CASSSNRGSGYGYTF. The CDR3 DNA reads as TGTGCCAGCAGCTCGAACAGGGGATCCGGCTATGGCTACACCTTC.

The CDR3: CASSQEETGGYEQYF. The CDR3 DNA is TGTGCCAGCAGCCAAGAAGAGACAGGGGGCTACGAGCAGTACTTC. This chain joins TRBV4-2 and TRBJ2-7, with 9 bases matching TRBD1. CDR1 is LGHNA, CDR2 YNFKEQ, per germline. CDR3 length: 15 residues. With V trimmed by 0 bases and J by 3 bases, 3 bases remained unmatched.

The chain carries TRBV19 and TRBJ2-1; perhaps TRBD1 as D (6 bases). V was shortened by 3 bases and J by 5 bases, with 14 bases between the two germline ends. Germline CDR1 reads LNHDA; CDR2 reads SQIVND (reference sequence). The CDR3 length is 15 residues. CDR3 in amino acids: CASSMWSRTDNEQFF. CDR3 coding DNA: TGTGCCAGTAGTATGTGGTCCCGGACAGACAATGAGCAGTTCTTC. Full variable domain (missing parts from reference TRBV19 and TRBJ2-1): DGGITQSPKYLFRKEGQNVTLSCEQNLNHDAMYWYRQDPGQGLRLIYYSQIVNDFQKGDIAEGYSVSREKKESFPLTVTSAQKNPTAFYLCASSMWSRTDNEQFFGPGTRLTVL.

This clone was found once. The J gene is TRBJ2-4, the V gene TRBV7-3; TRBD2 matches 10 bases. The CDR3 totals 19 residues. The J segment lost 2 bases and the V segment lost 5 bases, leaving 15 bases of the junction unmatched. CDR1 and CDR2 (germline): SGHTA, FQGTGA. In DNA form, the CDR3 reads TGTGCCAGCAGCCCTACCACTGCCTCTAGCGGGAGCTCCAAAAACATTCAGTACTTC. Its protein is CASSPTTASSGSSKNIQYF.

The chain combines TRBV7-9 with TRBJ1-2, with 9 bases matching TRBD1. V gave up 0 bases and J gave up 7 bases; unmatched junction bases: 15. This CDR3 spans 18 amino acids. Germline V CDR1 and CDR2: SEHNR, FQNEAQ (reference sequence). For the CDR3, the DNA is TGTGCCAGCAGCTTAGCTGGAGGACAGGGGCTTTTGTCGGGTGGCTACACCTTC. This encodes CASSLAGGQGLLSGGYTF.

The chain is built from TRBV7-3 and TRBJ2-5; 10 bases align to TRBD1. The V and J ends lost 0 bases and 0 bases, in that order; junction bases with no gene match: 7. Germline CDR1 and CDR2: SGHTA and FQGTGA. This CDR3 region has 18 residues. CDR3 sequence reads: CASSLTMIGTGDQETQYF. The CDR3 bases are TGTGCCAGCAGCTTAACGATGATAGGGACAGGGGACCAAGAGACCCAGTACTTC.

J is TRBJ2-5 and V is TRBV5-4, with TRBD2 as a possible D gene (6 bases). V lost 4 bases and J 0 bases, leaving 16 bases between the germline ends. Germline loops: CDR1 SGHNT, CDR2 YYREEE (reference sequence). The CDR3 consists of 16 residues. The CDR3 sequence is CASSQSYRGNQETQYF. Written as DNA, the CDR3 is TGTGCCAGCAGCCAAAGTTACCGGGGGAACCAAGAGACCCAGTACTTC. Filled out from reference TRBV5-4 and TRBJ2-5, the complete variable domain reads ETGVTQSPTHLIKTRGQQVTLRCSSQSGHNTVSWYQQALGQGPQFIFQYYREEENGRGNFPPRFSGLQFPNYSSELNVNALELDDSALYLCASSQSYRGNQETQYFGPGTRLLVL.